A selection of T cell receptor beta chains follows, all from one sample in a study. TCRdb re-called the multiplex PCR reads through MiXCR, storing one row per CDR3 protein. The sample contains about 2,700 distinct CDR3 sequences, under 5% of which appear only once. What was sequenced was naive CD4+ T cells sorted from blood. These receptors were obtained from a female donor with breast cancer. The CDR3 runs from the conserved cysteine through the conserved F or W. D genes are given only for firm matches. Part of the rows lack a size; the others show once, few, many or a class for expanded clones.

j_call clone_size d_call v_call cdr3_aa cdr3_nt
TRBJ1-2 medium-sized - TRBV12-3/TRBV12-4 CASIMVNYGYTF TGTGCCAGCATTATGGTGAACTATGGCTACACCTTC
TRBJ1-2 many - TRBV12-3/TRBV12-4 CASSLALFRESYYGYTF TGTGCCAGCAGTTTAGCCCTCTTCAGGGAAAGCTACTATGGCTACACCTTC
TRBJ1-2 medium-sized - TRBV12-3/TRBV12-4 CASSGANYGYTF TGTGCCAGCAGTGGAGCAAACTATGGCTACACCTTC
TRBJ1-2 medium-sized TRBD1 TRBV12-3/TRBV12-4 CASSRDREAEGYTF TGTGCCAGCAGTCGGGACAGGGAGGCGGAAGGCTACACCTTC
TRBJ1-2 medium-sized - TRBV12-3/TRBV12-4 CASSLDYRETFNYGYTF TGTGCCAGCAGTTTAGATTACAGGGAGACCTTCAACTATGGCTACACCTTC
TRBJ1-2 medium-sized - TRBV12-3/TRBV12-4 CASRITRTARGYGYTF TGTGCCAGCAGAATAACTAGGACAGCTCGGGGCTATGGCTACACCTTC
TRBJ1-2 medium-sized - TRBV12-3/TRBV12-4 CASSSGDVVYGYTF TGTGCCAGCAGTTCCGGGGACGTTGTCTATGGCTACACCTTC
TRBJ1-2 medium-sized - TRBV12-3/TRBV12-4 CASSTRRVEGYTF TGTGCCAGCAGTACCAGACGGGTCGAGGGCTACACCTTC
TRBJ1-2 - - TRBV12-3/TRBV12-4 CASSLRQDYGYTF TGTGCCAGCAGTTTAAGACAGGACTATGGCTACACCTTC
TRBJ1-2 medium-sized - TRBV12-3/TRBV12-4 CASSTRGVPNYGYTF TGTGCCAGCAGTACCCGGGGAGTTCCCAACTATGGCTACACCTTC
TRBJ1-2 medium-sized - TRBV12-3/TRBV12-4 CASSLNVQAGINGYTF TGTGCCAGCAGTTTAAATGTGCAGGCGGGGATAAATGGCTACACCTTC
TRBJ1-2 medium-sized - TRBV12-3/TRBV12-4 CASSLDTGGNYGYTF TGTGCCAGCAGTTTGGACACCGGAGGGAACTATGGCTACACCTTC
TRBJ1-2 medium-sized TRBD1 TRBV12-3/TRBV12-4 CASRDRALLNYGYTF TGTGCCAGCAGGGACAGGGCACTTCTAAACTATGGCTACACCTTC
TRBJ1-2 medium-sized TRBD1 TRBV12-3/TRBV12-4 CASSLGQGGGYTF TGTGCCAGCAGTTTAGGACAGGGAGGCGGCTACACCTTC
TRBJ1-2 large TRBD1 TRBV12-3/TRBV12-4 CASGEDRTGYGYTF TGTGCCAGCGGAGAGGACAGGACTGGGTATGGCTACACCTTC
TRBJ1-2 medium-sized - TRBV12-3/TRBV12-4 CASSSLIYGYTF TGTGCCAGCAGTTCGCTGATATATGGCTACACCTTC
TRBJ1-2 medium-sized - TRBV12-3/TRBV12-4 CASSFRQGDQSYTF TGTGCCAGCAGTTTTAGGCAGGGCGACCAGAGCTACACCTTC
TRBJ1-2 medium-sized TRBD1 TRBV12-3/TRBV12-4 CASSRDSYTNRYGYTF TGTGCCAGCAGTCGGGACAGCTACACCAACCGCTATGGCTACACCTTC
TRBJ1-2 medium-sized - TRBV12-3/TRBV12-4 CASSFGGYGYTF TGTGCCAGCAGTTTTGGAGGATATGGCTACACCTTC
TRBJ1-2 many - TRBV12-3/TRBV12-4 CASSFGSGRAYGYTF TGTGCCAGCAGTTTTGGGTCCGGCAGGGCCTATGGCTACACCTTC
TRBJ1-2 medium-sized TRBD1 TRBV12-3/TRBV12-4 CASSFRDSGPYGYTF TGTGCCAGCAGTTTTAGGGACAGCGGACCCTATGGCTACACCTTC
TRBJ1-2 medium-sized TRBD1 TRBV12-3/TRBV12-4 CASSSDRDLSYGYTF TGTGCCAGCAGTTCGGACAGGGATTTGTCCTATGGCTACACCTTC
TRBJ1-2 medium-sized - TRBV12-3/TRBV12-4 CASSLETVYGYTF TGTGCCAGCAGTTTAGAAACCGTCTATGGCTACACCTTC
TRBJ1-2 medium-sized - TRBV12-3/TRBV12-4 CASSRDTANYGYTF TGTGCCAGCAGCCGGGACACGGCTAACTATGGCTACACCTTC
TRBJ1-2 medium-sized TRBD1 TRBV12-3/TRBV12-4 CASSPIRDSRNYGYTF TGTGCCAGCAGTCCAATAAGGGACAGCCGAAACTATGGCTACACCTTC
TRBJ1-2 medium-sized TRBD1 TRBV12-3/TRBV12-4 CASSWTGLDGYTF TGTGCCAGCAGTTGGACAGGGCTGGATGGCTACACCTTC
TRBJ1-2 medium-sized TRBD1 TRBV12-3/TRBV12-4 CASSLTGPNYGYTF TGTGCCAGCAGTTTGACAGGGCCTAACTATGGCTACACCTTC
TRBJ1-2 medium-sized - TRBV12-3/TRBV12-4 CASSLRRTSNYGYTF TGTGCCAGCAGTCTGAGACGGACCTCTAACTATGGCTACACCTTC
TRBJ1-2 medium-sized TRBD1 TRBV12-3/TRBV12-4 CASRPWDSWTNGYTF TGTGCCAGCAGACCTTGGGACAGCTGGACCAATGGCTACACCTTC
TRBJ1-2 medium-sized - TRBV12-3/TRBV12-4 CASSLDVSLPVYGYTF TGTGCCAGCAGTTTAGACGTCAGCCTCCCGGTTTATGGCTACACCTTC
TRBJ1-2 medium-sized TRBD1 TRBV12-3/TRBV12-4 CASSRQGKDYGYTF TGTGCCAGCAGTCGACAGGGGAAGGACTATGGCTACACCTTC
TRBJ1-2 medium-sized TRBD1 TRBV12-3/TRBV12-4 CASSLGTGAPGYGYTF TGTGCCAGCAGTTTAGGGACAGGGGCCCCTGGCTATGGCTACACCTTC
TRBJ1-2 medium-sized TRBD1 TRBV12-3/TRBV12-4 CASSNRDRNYGYTF TGTGCCAGCAGCAATCGGGACAGAAACTATGGCTACACCTTC
TRBJ1-2 medium-sized - TRBV12-3/TRBV12-4 CASTLTGNYGYTF TGTGCCAGCACCCTGACAGGAAACTATGGCTACACCTTC
TRBJ1-2 medium-sized TRBD1 TRBV12-3/TRBV12-4 CASSVTGDGYTF TGTGCCAGCAGTGTCACAGGGGACGGCTACACCTTC
TRBJ1-2 medium-sized - TRBV12-3/TRBV12-4 CASSFGSVYGYTF TGTGCCAGCAGTTTTGGCAGCGTGTATGGCTACACCTTC
TRBJ1-2 medium-sized TRBD1 TRBV12-3/TRBV12-4 CASSLGPGQGGEGYTF TGTGCCAGCAGTTTGGGACCGGGACAGGGAGGTGAAGGCTACACCTTC
TRBJ1-2 medium-sized - TRBV12-3/TRBV12-4 CASTLQSNYGYTF TGTGCCAGCACCCTACAGAGCAACTATGGCTACACCTTC
TRBJ1-2 medium-sized - TRBV12-3/TRBV12-4 CASSLMAGKVGYTF TGTGCCAGCAGTTTAATGGCAGGGAAGGTTGGCTACACCTTC
TRBJ1-2 medium-sized - TRBV12-3/TRBV12-4 CASSSETGRGYGYTF TGTGCCAGCAGTTCCGAGACAGGTCGAGGGTATGGCTACACCTTC
TRBJ1-2 medium-sized TRBD1 TRBV12-5 CASGSLPGQGAGYTF TGTGCTAGTGGGTCTTTACCGGGACAGGGAGCTGGCTACACCTTC
TRBJ1-2 medium-sized TRBD1 TRBV12-3/TRBV12-4 CASSPGTGRLGYTF TGTGCCAGCAGTCCCGGGACAGGGAGGCTCGGCTACACCTTC
TRBJ1-2 medium-sized TRBD1 TRBV12-3/TRBV12-4 CASSGTGRVYGYTF TGTGCCAGCAGTGGGACAGGAAGAGTCTATGGCTACACCTTC
TRBJ1-2 medium-sized - TRBV12-3/TRBV12-4 CASSLGQGLNYGYTF TGTGCCAGCAGTTTGGGGCAGGGGCTTAACTATGGCTACACCTTC
TRBJ1-2 medium-sized - TRBV12-3/TRBV12-4 CASSYTGQEGYTF TGTGCCAGCAGTTATACAGGGCAGGAGGGCTACACCTTC
TRBJ1-2 medium-sized - TRBV12-3/TRBV12-4 CASSLAEAPRGYTF TGTGCCAGCAGTTTAGCGGAGGCACCGAGGGGCTACACCTTC
TRBJ1-2 medium-sized - TRBV12-3/TRBV12-4 CASRSTGSGYGYTF TGTGCCAGCAGGTCTACAGGGTCCGGCTATGGCTACACCTTC
TRBJ1-2 medium-sized - TRBV12-3/TRBV12-4 CASRAGFYGYTF TGTGCCAGCAGAGCAGGGTTCTATGGCTACACCTTC
TRBJ1-2 medium-sized - TRBV12-3/TRBV12-4 CASSSAGSYGYTF TGTGCCAGCAGTTCGGCGGGGAGTTATGGCTACACCTTC
TRBJ1-2 medium-sized - TRBV12-3/TRBV12-4 CASSLTANYGYTF TGTGCCAGCAGTTTGACTGCTAACTATGGCTACACCTTC
TRBJ1-2 medium-sized - TRBV12-3/TRBV12-4 CASSLVHGYTF TGTGCCAGCAGTTTGGTCCATGGCTACACCTTC
TRBJ1-2 medium-sized - TRBV12-3/TRBV12-4 CASSFNRDGGYTF TGTGCCAGCAGTTTTAACAGGGATGGCGGCTACACCTTC
TRBJ1-2 many - TRBV12-3/TRBV12-4 CASSLRLYGYTF TGTGCCAGCAGTTTGCGTCTCTATGGCTACACCTTC
TRBJ1-2 medium-sized - TRBV12-3/TRBV12-4 CASRFVGSNYGYTF TGTGCCAGCAGATTCGTGGGCTCGAACTATGGCTACACCTTC
TRBJ1-2 - - TRBV12-3/TRBV12-4 CASRNSGGGPGYGYTF TGTGCCAGCCGAAATTCAGGTGGAGGGCCAGGCTATGGCTACACCTTC
TRBJ1-2 medium-sized - TRBV12-3/TRBV12-4 CASSPTENYGYTF TGTGCCAGCAGTCCGACAGAAAACTATGGCTACACCTTC
TRBJ1-2 medium-sized - TRBV12-3/TRBV12-4 CASSQSLISVMGYTF TGTGCCAGCAGTCAAAGTCTCATTTCTGTTATGGGCTACACCTTC
TRBJ1-2 medium-sized - TRBV12-3/TRBV12-4 CASSPLGQTNYGYTF TGTGCCAGCAGTCCTTTGGGTCAAACTAACTATGGCTACACCTTC
TRBJ1-2 medium-sized TRBD1 TRBV12-3/TRBV12-4 CASSARDRANYGYTF TGTGCCAGCAGTGCTCGGGACAGAGCTAACTATGGCTACACCTTC